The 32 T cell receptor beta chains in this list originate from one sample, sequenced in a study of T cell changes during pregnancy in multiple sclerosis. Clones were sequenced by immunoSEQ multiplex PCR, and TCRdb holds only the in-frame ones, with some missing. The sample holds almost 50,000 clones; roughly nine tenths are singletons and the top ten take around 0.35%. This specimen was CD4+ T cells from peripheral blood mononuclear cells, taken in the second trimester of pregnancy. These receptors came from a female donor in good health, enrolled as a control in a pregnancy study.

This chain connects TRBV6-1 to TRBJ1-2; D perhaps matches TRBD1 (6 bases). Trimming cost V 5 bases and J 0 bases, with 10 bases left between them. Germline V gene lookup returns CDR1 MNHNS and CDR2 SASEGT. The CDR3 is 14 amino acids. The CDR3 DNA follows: TGTGCCAGCAGTTTACAGGGCTCTAACTATGGCTACACCTTC. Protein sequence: CASSLQGSNYGYTF.

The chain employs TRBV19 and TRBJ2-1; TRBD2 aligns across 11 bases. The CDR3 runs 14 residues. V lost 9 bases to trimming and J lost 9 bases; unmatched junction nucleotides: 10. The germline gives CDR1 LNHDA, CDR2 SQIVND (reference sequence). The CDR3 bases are TGTGCCAGCTCAATAGCGGGGGGGATTAGTGAGCAGTTCTTC. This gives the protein CASSIAGGISEQFF.

The CDR3 DNA is TGTGCCAGCAGTGCCGCGGGGGCCACAAACTCACACCAAAACACCGGGGAGCTGTTTTTT. Amino acids: CASSAAGATNSHQNTGELFF. The chain has TRBV6-1 and TRBJ2-2, with D possibly being TRBD2 (7 bases). Trimming left V 4 bases short and J 2 bases short, with 26 bases between. The CDR3 totals 20 residues. Germline loops: CDR1 MNHNS, CDR2 SASEGT.

This chain's CDR3 is CASSTYTTTGGETQYF. CDR3 in DNA: TGTGCCAGTAGTACTTACACCACGACCGGGGGGGAGACCCAGTACTTC. The chain joins TRBV19 to TRBJ2-5, with TRBD2 matching 7 bases. Trimming cost V 4 bases and J 5 bases; bases outside gene matches: 13. The CDR3 totals 16 residues. CDR1 is LNHDA and CDR2 is SQIVND in the germline V gene (reference sequence).

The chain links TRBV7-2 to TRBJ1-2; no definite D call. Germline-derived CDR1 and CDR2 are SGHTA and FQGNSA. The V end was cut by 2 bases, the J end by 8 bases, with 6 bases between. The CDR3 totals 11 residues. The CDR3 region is CASSLMAGYTF. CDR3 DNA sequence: TGTGCCAGCAGCTTAATGGCCGGCTACACCTTC.

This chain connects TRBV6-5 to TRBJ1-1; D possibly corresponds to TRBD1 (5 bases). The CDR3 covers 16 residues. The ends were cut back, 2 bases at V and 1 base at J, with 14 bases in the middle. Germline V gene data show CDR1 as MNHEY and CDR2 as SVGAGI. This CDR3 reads CASSYLNYRPNTEAFF. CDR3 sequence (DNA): TGTGCCAGCAGTTACCTAAATTACAGGCCGAACACTGAAGCTTTCTTT.

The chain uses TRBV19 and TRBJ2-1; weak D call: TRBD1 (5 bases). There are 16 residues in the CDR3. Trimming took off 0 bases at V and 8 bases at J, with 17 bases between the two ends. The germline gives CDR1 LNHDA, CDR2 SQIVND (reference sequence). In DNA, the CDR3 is TGTGCCAGTAGTATAGATCTCACAGGTAGGGATGATGAGCAGTTCTTC. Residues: CASSIDLTGRDDEQFF.

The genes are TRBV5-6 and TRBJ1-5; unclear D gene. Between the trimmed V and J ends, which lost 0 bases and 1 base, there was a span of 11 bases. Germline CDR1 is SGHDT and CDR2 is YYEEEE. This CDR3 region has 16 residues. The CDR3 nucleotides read TGTGCCAGCAGCTTGGGTCCGGGTATAAGCAATCAGCCCCAGCATTTT. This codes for CASSLGPGISNQPQHF. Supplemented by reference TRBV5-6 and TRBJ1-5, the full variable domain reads DAGVTQSPTHLIKTRGQQVTLRCSPKSGHDTVSWYQQALGQGPQFIFQYYEEEERQRGNFPDRFSGHQFPNYSSELNVNALLLGDSALYLCASSLGPGISNQPQHFGDGTRLSIL.

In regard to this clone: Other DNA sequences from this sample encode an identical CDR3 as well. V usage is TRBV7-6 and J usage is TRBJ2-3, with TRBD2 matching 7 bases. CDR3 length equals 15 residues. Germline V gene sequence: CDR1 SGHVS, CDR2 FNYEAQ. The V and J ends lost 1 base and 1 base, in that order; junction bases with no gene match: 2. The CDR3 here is CASSLVAGGTDTQYF. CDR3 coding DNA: TGTGCCAGCAGCTTAGTTGCGGGGGGCACAGATACGCAGTATTTT.

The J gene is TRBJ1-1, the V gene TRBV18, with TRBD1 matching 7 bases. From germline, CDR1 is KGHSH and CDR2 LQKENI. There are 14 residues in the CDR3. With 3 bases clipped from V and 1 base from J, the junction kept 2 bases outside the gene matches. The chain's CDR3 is CASSPGTANTEAFF. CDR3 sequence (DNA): TGTGCCAGCTCACCTGGGACAGCGAACACTGAAGCTTTCTTT. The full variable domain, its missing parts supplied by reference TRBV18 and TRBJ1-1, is NAGVMQNPRHLVRRRGQEARLRCSPMKGHSHVYWYRQLPEEGLKFMVYLQKENIIDESGMPKERFSAEFPKEGPSILRIQQVVRGDSAAYFCASSPGTANTEAFFGQGTRLTVV.

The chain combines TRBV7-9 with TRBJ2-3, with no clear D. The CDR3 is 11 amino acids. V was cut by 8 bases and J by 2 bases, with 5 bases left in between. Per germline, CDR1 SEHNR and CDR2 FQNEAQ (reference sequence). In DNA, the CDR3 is TGTGCCAGCCAATTCACAGATACGCAGTATTTT. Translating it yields CASQFTDTQYF.

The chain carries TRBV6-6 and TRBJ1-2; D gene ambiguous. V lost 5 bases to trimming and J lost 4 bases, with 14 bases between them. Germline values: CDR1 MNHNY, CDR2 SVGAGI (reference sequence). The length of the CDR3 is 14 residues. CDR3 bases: TGTGCCAGCAGTCTGGAGGGAACAGCCTATGGCTACACCTTC. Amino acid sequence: CASSLEGTAYGYTF.

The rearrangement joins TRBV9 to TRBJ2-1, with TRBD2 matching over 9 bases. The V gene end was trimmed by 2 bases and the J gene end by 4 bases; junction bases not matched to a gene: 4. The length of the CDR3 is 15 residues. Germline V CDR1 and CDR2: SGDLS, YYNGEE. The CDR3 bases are TGTGCCAGCAGCGTTATAAGCGGGGGGTACAATGAGCAGTTCTTC. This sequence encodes CASSVISGGYNEQFF.

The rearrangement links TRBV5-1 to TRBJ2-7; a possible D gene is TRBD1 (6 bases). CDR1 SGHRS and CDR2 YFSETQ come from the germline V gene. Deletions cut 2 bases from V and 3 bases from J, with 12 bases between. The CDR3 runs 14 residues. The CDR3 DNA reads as TGCGCCAGCAGCTTAGAACAGGGATTCTACGAGCAGTACTTC. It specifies CASSLEQGFYEQYF.

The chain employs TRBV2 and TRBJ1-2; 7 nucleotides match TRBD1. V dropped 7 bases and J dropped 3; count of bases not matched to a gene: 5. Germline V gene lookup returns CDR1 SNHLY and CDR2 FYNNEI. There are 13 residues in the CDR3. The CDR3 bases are TGTGCCAGCATAAGAGGACAGGACTATGGCTACACCTTC. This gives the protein CASIRGQDYGYTF.

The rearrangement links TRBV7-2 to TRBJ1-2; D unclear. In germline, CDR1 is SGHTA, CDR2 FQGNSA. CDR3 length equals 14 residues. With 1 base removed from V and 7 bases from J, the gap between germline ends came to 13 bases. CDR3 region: CASSLDGEVGGYTF. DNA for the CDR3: TGTGCCAGCAGCTTAGATGGGGAGGTGGGTGGCTACACCTTC.

Here the CDR3 reads CARRDRNTEAFF. CDR3 DNA: TGTGCCAGACGGGACAGGAACACTGAAGCTTTCTTT. The chain links TRBV2 to TRBJ1-1; TRBD1 aligns across 7 bases. V shed 9 bases and J 1 base; nucleotides not matched to a gene: 2. Per the germline V gene, CDR1 is SNHLY and CDR2 is FYNNEI. The CDR3 loop spans 12 amino acids.

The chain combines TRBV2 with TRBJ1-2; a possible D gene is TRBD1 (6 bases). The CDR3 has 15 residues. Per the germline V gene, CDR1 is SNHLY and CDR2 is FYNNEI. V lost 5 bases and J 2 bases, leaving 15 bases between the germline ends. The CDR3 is CASSILGGANYGYTF. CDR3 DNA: TGTGCCAGCAGTATACTAGGGGGGGCAAACTATGGCTACACCTTC.

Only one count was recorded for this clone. Here the CDR3 reads CASSAVGDTTNYGYTF. DNA of the CDR3: TGTGCCAGCAGTGCGGTGGGGGACACAACTAACTATGGCTACACCTTC. The V call is TRBV6-4, the J call TRBJ1-2; a possible D gene is TRBD1 (6 bases). V lost 4 bases and J 0 bases, leaving 15 bases between the germline ends. There are 16 residues in the CDR3. Per the germline V gene, CDR1 is MRHNA and CDR2 is SNTAGT.

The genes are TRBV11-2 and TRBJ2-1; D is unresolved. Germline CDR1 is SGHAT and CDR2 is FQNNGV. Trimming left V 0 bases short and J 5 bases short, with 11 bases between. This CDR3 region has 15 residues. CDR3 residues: CASSLEPWQDNEQFF. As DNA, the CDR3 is TGTGCCAGCAGCTTAGAACCTTGGCAGGACAATGAGCAGTTCTTC.

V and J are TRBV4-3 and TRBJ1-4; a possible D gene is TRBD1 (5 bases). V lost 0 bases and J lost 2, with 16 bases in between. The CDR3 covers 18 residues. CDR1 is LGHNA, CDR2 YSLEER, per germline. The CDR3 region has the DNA TGCGCCAGCAGCCAAGATACGTACAGGCCGTGGACTAATGAAAAACTGTTTTTT. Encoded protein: CASSQDTYRPWTNEKLFF.

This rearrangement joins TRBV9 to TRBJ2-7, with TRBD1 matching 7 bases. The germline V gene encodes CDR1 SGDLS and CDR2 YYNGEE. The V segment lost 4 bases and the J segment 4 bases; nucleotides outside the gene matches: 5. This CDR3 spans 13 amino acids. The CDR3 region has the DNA TGTGCCAGCAGCCGACAGGGCGGGTACGAGCAGTACTTC. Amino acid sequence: CASSRQGGYEQYF.

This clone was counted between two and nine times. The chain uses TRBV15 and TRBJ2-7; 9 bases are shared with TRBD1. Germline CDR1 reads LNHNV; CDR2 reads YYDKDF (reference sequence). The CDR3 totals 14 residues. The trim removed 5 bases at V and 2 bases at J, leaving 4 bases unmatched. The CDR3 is CATSGRQGAYEQYF. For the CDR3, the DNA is TGTGCCACCAGCGGGCGACAGGGGGCCTACGAGCAGTACTTC.

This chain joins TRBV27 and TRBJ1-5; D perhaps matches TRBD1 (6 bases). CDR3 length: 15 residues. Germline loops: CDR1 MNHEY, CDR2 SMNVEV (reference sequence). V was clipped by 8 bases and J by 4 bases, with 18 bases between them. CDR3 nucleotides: TGTGCCAGCTCATCTTACGGGACAACGAATCAGCCCCAGCATTTT. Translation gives CASSSYGTTNQPQHF.

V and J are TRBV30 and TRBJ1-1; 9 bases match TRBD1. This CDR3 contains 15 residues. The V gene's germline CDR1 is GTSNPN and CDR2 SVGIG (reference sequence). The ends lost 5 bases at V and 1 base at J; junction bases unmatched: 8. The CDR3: CAWGQGRRGNTEAFF. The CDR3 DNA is TGTGCCTGGGGACAGGGGAGAAGGGGGAACACTGAAGCTTTCTTT. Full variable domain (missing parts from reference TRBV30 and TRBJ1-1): SQTIHQWPATLVQPVGSPLSLECTVEGTSNPNLYWYRQAAGRGLQLLFYSVGIGQISSEVPQNLSASRPQDRQFILSSKKLLLSDSGFYLCAWGQGRRGNTEAFFGQGTRLTVV.

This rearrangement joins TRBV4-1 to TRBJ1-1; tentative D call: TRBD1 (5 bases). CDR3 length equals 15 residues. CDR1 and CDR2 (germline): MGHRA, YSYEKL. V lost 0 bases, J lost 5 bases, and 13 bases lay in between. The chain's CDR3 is CASSQEPSRVTEAFF. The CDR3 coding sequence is TGCGCCAGCAGCCAAGAACCATCCAGGGTAACTGAAGCTTTCTTT.

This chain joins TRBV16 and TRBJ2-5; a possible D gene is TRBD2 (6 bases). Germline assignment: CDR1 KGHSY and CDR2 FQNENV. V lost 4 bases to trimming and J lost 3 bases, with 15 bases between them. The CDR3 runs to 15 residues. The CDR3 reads CASSPRRAGKETQYF. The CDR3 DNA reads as TGTGCCAGCAGCCCCCGCAGGGCGGGAAAAGAGACCCAGTACTTC.

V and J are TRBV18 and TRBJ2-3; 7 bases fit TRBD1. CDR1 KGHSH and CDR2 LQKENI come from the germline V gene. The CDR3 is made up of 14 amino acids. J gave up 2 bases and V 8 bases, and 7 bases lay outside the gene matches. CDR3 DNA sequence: TGTGCCAGCACGCCGGGACAGCCCACAGATACGCAGTATTTT. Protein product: CASTPGQPTDTQYF.

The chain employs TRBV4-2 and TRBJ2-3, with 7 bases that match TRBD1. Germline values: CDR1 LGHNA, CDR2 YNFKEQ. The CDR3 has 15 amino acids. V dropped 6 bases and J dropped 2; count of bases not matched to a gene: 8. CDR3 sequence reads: CASRSDRETTDTQYF. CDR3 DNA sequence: TGTGCCAGCAGGTCTGACAGGGAGACCACAGATACGCAGTATTTT.

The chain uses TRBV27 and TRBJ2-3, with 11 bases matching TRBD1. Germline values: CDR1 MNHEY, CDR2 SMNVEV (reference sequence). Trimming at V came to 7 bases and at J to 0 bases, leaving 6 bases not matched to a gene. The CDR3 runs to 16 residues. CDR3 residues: CASTGTGGASTDTQYF. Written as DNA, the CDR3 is TGTGCCAGCACCGGGACAGGGGGTGCTAGCACAGATACGCAGTATTTT.

The DNA for the CDR3 is TGTGCCAGCAGCTCCCCGACAGCCGGAATTGAAAAACTGTTTTTT. Translating gives CASSSPTAGIEKLFF. V is TRBV7-9 and J is TRBJ1-4; a possible D gene is TRBD1 (5 bases). The CDR3 spans 15 residues. The V gene's germline CDR1 is SEHNR and CDR2 FQNEAQ (reference sequence). V was pared by 4 bases and J by 7 bases, with 16 bases between. Full variable domain (outside the CDR3, taken from reference TRBV7-9 and TRBJ1-4): DTGVSQNPRHKITKRGQNVTFRCDPISEHNRLYWYRQTLGQGPEFLTYFQNEAQLEKSRLLSDRFSAERPKGSFSTLEIQRTEQGDSAMYLCASSSPTAGIEKLFFGSGTQLSVL.

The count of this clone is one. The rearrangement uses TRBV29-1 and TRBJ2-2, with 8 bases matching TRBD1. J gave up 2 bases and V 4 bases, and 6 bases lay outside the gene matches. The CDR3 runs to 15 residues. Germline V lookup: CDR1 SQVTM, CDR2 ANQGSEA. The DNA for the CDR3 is TGCAGCGTTGCACCCAGGGGGCTTAACACCGGGGAGCTGTTTTTT. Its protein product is CSVAPRGLNTGELFF.